This record concerns one T cell receptor (beta chain) sequence. The target antigen is unknown. The source of the sample is a study of blood T cells in healthy people across ages. General observations from the study: There were more naive CD4+ cells and higher diversity in long-lived donors than in aged donors.

Sample-barcoded 5' priming and a J-beta primer mix drove a second PCR of roughly 7 to 11 cycles. TCRdb fed the 5' RACE reads into MiXCR, producing one record per CDR3 protein. The top ten clones hold approximately 0.75% of a sample with about 1 million distinct CDR3 sequences, under 30% of them seen once. The J segment lost 10 bases and the V segment lost 0 bases, leaving 5 bases of the junction unmatched. Germline-derived CDR1 and CDR2 are MGHRA and YSYEKL. The CDR3 has 15 residues. The sample was also reused in another study, on T cells of mothers and their children. As reported in that work: Second-PCR primer M1S introduced sample barcodes and 2-4 random nucleotides.

The sequence was obtained from a girl aged 2 to 10 in good health. The chain uses TRBV4-1 and TRBJ2-1; 11 nucleotides match TRBD2. The sequenced sample was blood. For the CDR3, the DNA is TGCGCCAGCAGCCAAGAAGGTAGCGGGAGGGAAGAGCAGTTCTTC. This gives the protein CASSQEGSGREEQFF.